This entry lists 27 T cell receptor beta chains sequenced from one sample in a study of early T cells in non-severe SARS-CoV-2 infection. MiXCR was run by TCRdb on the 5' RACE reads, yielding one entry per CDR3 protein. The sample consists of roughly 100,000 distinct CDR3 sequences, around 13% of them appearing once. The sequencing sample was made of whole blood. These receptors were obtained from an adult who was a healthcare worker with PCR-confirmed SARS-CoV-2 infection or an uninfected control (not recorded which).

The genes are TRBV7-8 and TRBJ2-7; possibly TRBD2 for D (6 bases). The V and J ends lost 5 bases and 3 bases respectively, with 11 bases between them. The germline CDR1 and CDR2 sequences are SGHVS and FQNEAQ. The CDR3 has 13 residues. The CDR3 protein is CASSPNGGYEQYF. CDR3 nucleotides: TGTGCCAGCAGCCCCAACGGGGGCTACGAGCAGTACTTC.

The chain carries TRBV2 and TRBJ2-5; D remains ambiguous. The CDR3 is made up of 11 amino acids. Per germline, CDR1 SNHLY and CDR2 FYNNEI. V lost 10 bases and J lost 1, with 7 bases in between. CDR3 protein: CATTIQETQYF. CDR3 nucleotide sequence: TGTGCCACCACGATCCAAGAGACCCAGTACTTC.

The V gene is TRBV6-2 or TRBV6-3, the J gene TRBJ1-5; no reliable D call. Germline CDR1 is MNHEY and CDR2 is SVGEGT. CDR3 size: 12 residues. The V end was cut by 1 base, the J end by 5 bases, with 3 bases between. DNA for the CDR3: TGTGCCAGCAGTTACTTAGATCAGCCCCAGCATTTT. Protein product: CASSYLDQPQHF.

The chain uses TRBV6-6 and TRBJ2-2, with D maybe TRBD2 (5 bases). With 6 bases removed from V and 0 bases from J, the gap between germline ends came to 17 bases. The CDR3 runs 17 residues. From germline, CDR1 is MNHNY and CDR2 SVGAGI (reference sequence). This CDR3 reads CASSPQGSTSNTGELFF. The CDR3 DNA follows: TGTGCCAGCAGCCCCCAAGGGAGCACCTCGAACACCGGGGAGCTGTTTTTT.

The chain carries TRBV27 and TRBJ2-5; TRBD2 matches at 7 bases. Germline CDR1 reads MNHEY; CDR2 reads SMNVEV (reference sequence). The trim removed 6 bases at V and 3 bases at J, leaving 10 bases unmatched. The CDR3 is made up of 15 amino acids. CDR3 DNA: TGTGCCAGCAGGACGTTGGCTAGCGGTAAAGAGACCCAGTACTTC. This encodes CASRTLASGKETQYF.

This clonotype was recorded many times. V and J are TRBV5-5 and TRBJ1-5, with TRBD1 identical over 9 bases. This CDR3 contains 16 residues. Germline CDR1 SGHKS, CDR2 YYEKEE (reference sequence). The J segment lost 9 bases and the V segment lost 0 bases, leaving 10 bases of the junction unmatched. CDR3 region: CASSLGWTGDTGPQHF. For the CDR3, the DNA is TGTGCCAGCAGCTTGGGCTGGACAGGGGACACAGGGCCCCAGCATTTT.

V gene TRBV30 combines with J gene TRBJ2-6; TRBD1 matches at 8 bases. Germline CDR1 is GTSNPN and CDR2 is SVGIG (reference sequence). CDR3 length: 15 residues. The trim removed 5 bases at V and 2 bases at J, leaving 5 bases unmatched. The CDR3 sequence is CAWGSGGAGANVLTF. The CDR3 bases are TGTGCCTGGGGATCAGGGGGCGCTGGGGCCAACGTCCTGACTTTC.

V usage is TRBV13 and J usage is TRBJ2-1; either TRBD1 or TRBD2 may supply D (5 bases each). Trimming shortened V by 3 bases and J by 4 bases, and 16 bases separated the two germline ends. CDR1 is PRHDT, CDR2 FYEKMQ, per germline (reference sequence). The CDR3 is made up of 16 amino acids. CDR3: CASSFSSRGVYNEQFF. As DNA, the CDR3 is TGTGCCAGCAGCTTTTCGTCCCGAGGGGTTTACAATGAGCAGTTCTTC.

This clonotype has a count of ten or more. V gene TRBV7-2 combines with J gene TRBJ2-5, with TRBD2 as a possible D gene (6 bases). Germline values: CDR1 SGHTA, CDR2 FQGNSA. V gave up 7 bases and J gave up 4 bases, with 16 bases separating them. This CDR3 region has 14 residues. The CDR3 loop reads CASNWGRIRETQYF. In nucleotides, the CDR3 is TGTGCCAGCAACTGGGGGAGGATCCGAGAGACCCAGTACTTC. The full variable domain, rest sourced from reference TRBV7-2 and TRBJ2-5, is GAGVSQSPSNKVTEKGKDVELRCDPISGHTALYWYRQSLGQGLEFLIYFQGNSAPDKSGLPSDRFSAERTGGSVSTLTIQRTQQEDSAVYLCASNWGRIRETQYFGPGTRLLVL.

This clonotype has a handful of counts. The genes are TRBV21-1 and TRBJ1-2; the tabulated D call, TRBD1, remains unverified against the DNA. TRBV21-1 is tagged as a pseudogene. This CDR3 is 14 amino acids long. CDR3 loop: CASPLTGPLYGYTF. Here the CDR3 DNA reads TGTGCCAGCCCTCTGACAGGTCCACTCTATGGCTACACCTTC.

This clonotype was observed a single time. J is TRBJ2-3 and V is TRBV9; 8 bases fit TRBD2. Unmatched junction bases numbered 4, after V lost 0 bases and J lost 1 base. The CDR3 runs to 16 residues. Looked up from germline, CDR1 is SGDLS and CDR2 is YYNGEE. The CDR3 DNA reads TGTGCCAGCAGCGTAGGGGCGGGAGGACGCACAGATACGCAGTATTTT. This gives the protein CASSVGAGGRTDTQYF. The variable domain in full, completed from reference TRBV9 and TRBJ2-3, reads DSGVTQTPKHLITATGQRVTLRCSPRSGDLSVYWYQQSLDQGLQFLIQYYNGEERAKGNILERFSAQQFPDLHSELNLSSLELGDSALYFCASSVGAGGRTDTQYFGPGTRLTVL.

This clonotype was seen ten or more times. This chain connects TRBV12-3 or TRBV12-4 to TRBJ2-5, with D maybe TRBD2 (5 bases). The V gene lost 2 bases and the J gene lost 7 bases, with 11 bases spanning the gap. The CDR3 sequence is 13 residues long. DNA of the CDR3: TGTGCCAGCAGTTTAAACTCCGAGGGGACCCAGTACTTC. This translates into CASSLNSEGTQYF.

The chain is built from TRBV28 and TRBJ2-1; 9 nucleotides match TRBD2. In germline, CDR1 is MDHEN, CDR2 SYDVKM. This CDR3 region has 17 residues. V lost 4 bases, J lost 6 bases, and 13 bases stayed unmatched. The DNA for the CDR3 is TGTGCCAGCAGTTCGACAAGCGGGAGGTTGTATGGCAATGAGCAGTTCTTC. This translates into CASSSTSGRLYGNEQFF.

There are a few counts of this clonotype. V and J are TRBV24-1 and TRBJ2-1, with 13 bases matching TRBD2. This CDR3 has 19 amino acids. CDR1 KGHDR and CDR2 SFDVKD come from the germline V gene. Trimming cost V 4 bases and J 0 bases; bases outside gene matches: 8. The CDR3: CATSERPGLAGRSYNEQFF. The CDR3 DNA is TGTGCCACCAGTGAGCGGCCGGGACTAGCGGGGCGCTCCTACAATGAGCAGTTCTTC.

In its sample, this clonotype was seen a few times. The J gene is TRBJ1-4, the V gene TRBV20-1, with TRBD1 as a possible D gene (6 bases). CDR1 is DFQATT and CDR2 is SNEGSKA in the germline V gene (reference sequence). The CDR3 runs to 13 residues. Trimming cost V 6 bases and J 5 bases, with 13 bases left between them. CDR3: CSARTGQNEKLFF. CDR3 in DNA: TGCAGTGCGAGGACGGGACAAAATGAAAAACTGTTTTTT.

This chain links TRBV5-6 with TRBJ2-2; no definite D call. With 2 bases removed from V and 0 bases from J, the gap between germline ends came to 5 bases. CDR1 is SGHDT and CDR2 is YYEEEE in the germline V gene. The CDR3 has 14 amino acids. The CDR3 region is CASSLDANTGELFF. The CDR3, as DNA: TGTGCCAGCAGCTTAGATGCGAACACCGGGGAGCTGTTTTTT.

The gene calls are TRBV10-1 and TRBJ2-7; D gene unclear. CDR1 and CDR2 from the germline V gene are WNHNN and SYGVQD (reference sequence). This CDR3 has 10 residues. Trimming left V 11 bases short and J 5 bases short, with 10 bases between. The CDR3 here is CAGQRDEQYF. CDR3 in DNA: TGCGCCGGCCAAAGGGACGAGCAGTACTTC.

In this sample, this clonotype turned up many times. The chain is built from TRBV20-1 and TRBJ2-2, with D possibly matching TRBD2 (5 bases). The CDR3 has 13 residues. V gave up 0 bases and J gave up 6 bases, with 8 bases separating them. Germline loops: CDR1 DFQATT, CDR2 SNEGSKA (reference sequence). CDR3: CSARDKRAGELFF. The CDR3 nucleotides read TGCAGTGCTAGAGATAAGAGGGCCGGGGAGCTGTTTTTT.

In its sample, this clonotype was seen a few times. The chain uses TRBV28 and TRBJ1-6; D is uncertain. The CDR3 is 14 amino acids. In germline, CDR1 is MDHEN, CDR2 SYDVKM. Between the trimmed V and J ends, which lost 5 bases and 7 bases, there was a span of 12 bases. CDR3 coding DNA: TGTGCCAGCAGTCCCTATGGGAGGAATTCACCCCTCCACTTT. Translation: CASSPYGRNSPLHF.

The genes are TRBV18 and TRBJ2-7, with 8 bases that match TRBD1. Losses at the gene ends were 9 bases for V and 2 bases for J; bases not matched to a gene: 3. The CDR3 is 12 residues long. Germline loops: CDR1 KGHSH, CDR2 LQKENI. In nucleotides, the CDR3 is TGTGCCAGGGGACAGGTAACCTACGAGCAGTACTTC. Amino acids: CARGQVTYEQYF.

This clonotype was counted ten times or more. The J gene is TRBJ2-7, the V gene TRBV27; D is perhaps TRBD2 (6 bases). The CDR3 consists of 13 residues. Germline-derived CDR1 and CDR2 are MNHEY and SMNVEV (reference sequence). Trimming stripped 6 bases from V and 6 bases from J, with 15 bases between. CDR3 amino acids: CASSRLDKSEQYF. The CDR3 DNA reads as TGTGCCAGCAGCCGACTAGACAAGAGCGAGCAGTACTTC.

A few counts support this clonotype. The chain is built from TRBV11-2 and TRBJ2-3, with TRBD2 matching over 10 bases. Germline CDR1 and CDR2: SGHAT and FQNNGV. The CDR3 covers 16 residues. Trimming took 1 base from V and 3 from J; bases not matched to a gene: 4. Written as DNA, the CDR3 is TGTGCCAGCAGCTTAGCGGCTAGCGGGAGTACAGATACGCAGTATTTT. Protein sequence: CASSLAASGSTDTQYF.

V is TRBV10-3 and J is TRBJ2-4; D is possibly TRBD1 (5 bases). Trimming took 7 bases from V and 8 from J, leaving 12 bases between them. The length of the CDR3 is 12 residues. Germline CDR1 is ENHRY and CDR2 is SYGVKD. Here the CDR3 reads CAIKDIGDIQYF. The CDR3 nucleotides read TGTGCCATCAAAGACATAGGGGACATTCAGTACTTC.

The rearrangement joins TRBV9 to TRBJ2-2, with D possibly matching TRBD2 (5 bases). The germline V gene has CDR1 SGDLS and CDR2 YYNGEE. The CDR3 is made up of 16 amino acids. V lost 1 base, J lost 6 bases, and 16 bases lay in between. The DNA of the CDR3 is TGTGCCAGCAGCGTAATGTCTAGCAATATGCCCGGGGAGCTGTTTTTT. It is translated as CASSVMSSNMPGELFF.

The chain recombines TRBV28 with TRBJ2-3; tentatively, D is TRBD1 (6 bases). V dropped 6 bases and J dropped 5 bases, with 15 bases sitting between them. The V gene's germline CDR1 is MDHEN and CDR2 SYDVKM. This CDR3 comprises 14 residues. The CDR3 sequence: CASSPLDSQDTQYF. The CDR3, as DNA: TGTGCCAGCAGCCCCTTGGACAGCCAAGATACGCAGTATTTT.

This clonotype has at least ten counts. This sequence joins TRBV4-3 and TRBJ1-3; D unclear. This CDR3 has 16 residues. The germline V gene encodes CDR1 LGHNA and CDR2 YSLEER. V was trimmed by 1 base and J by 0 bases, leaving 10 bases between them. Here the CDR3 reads CASSQASDNSGNTIYF. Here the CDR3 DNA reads TGCGCCAGCAGCCAAGCTTCTGACAACTCTGGAAACACCATATATTTT.

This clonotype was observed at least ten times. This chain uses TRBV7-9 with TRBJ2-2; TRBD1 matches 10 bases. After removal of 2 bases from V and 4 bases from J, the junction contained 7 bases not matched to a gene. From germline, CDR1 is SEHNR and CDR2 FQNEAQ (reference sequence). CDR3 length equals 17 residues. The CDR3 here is CASSLKGTGERTGELFF. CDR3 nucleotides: TGTGCCAGCAGCTTAAAGGGGACAGGGGAACGCACCGGGGAGCTGTTTTTT.